The 5 T cell receptor beta chains given below trace back to one sample, sequenced in a study of early T cells in non-severe SARS-CoV-2 infection. TCRdb used MiXCR to reprocess the 5' RACE reads, holding one entry per CDR3 protein. The sample carries tens of thousands of distinct CDR3 sequences, over 10% recorded once. The sequencing input was whole blood. Receptor source: an adult who was a healthcare worker with PCR-confirmed SARS-CoV-2 infection or an uninfected control (not recorded which).

A few counts support this clonotype. The V gene is TRBV5-4, the J gene TRBJ2-1; the D gene is possibly TRBD2 (6 bases). Germline CDR1 reads SGHNT; CDR2 reads YYREEE (reference sequence). V was shortened by 1 base and J by 8 bases, with 7 bases between the two germline ends. The CDR3 is made up of 12 amino acids. The CDR3 loop is CASSLPSDEQFF. The CDR3 DNA follows: TGTGCCAGCAGCTTGCCTAGCGATGAGCAGTTCTTC.

This clonotype has at least ten counts. CDR3 loop: CASSQAGAGAVSSYEQYF. CDR3 sequence (DNA): TGCGCCAGCAGCCAAGCCGGAGCGGGGGCCGTTTCCTCCTACGAGCAGTACTTC. This chain connects TRBV4-1 to TRBJ2-7; TRBD2 matches 8 bases. Germline-derived CDR1 and CDR2 are MGHRA and YSYEKL. The CDR3 loop spans 18 amino acids. Losses at the gene ends were 1 base for V and 0 bases for J; bases not matched to a gene: 11.

J is TRBJ1-6 and V is TRBV11-1; D perhaps matches TRBD1 (5 bases). V shed 6 bases and J shed 4 bases, with 7 bases lying between them. Germline V gives CDR1 SGHAT, CDR2 FQDESV (reference sequence). The CDR3 runs to 13 residues. CDR3 DNA sequence: TGTGCCAGCAGAGGGGCTTATAATTCACCCCTCCACTTT. Amino acids: CASRGAYNSPLHF.

With regard to this clonotype: This may come from a read error, since a much larger clone is one base off. This chain links TRBV12-3 or TRBV12-4 with TRBJ2-1; 15 bases fit TRBD2. The CDR3 has 15 residues. The CDR3 here is CASSPGLAGGWERFF. The CDR3 coding sequence is TGTGCCAGCAGTCCGGGACTAGCGGGGGGCTGGGAGCGGTTCTTC.

This clonotype was observed many times. This chain's CDR3 is CASSPAGRNTEAFF. The CDR3 DNA reads as TGTGCCAGCTCACCCGCAGGGAGAAACACTGAAGCTTTCTTT. The J gene is TRBJ1-1, the V gene TRBV18, with D tentatively TRBD1 (5 bases). The CDR3 covers 14 residues. Germline V CDR1 and CDR2: KGHSH, LQKENI. With 3 bases removed from V and 2 bases from J, the gap between germline ends came to 10 bases. The full variable domain, with the rest looked up from reference TRBV18 and TRBJ1-1, is NAGVMQNPRHLVRRRGQEARLRCSPMKGHSHVYWYRQLPEEGLKFMVYLQKENIIDESGMPKERFSAEFPKEGPSILRIQQVVRGDSAAYFCASSPAGRNTEAFFGQGTRLTVV.